One and the same sample provided the 14 T cell receptor beta chains below, sequenced in a study of blood T cell repertoires in COVID-19. The repertoire was sequenced with immunoSEQ multiplex PCR; TCRdb's copy has only in-frame clones and lacks some. This table has roughly 50,000 clones, 65% to 90% appearing once. The sample was peripheral blood. Source of these receptors: a woman of 80 years or more with acute or convalescent COVID-19.

The chain carries TRBV5-4 and TRBJ1-4; D uncertain. CDR1 SGHNT and CDR2 YYREEE come from the germline V gene (reference sequence). The V and J ends lost 3 bases and 6 bases respectively, with 9 bases between them. The CDR3 has 13 amino acids. The CDR3 DNA sequence: TGTGCCAGCAGCTCTGACACCTATGAAAAACTGTTTTTT. Its protein product is CASSSDTYEKLFF.

Only a few counts were recorded for this clone. The chain joins TRBV18 to TRBJ2-2; 8 bases match TRBD1. This CDR3 contains 14 residues. Germline trimming cut 4 bases from V and 6 bases from J; bases unmatched to any gene: 4. Looked up from germline, CDR1 is KGHSH and CDR2 is LQKENI. Written as DNA, the CDR3 is TGTGCCAGCTCACGCCAACAGGGGGCCGGGGAGCTGTTTTTT. Translated, it gives CASSRQQGAGELFF.

The V gene is TRBV3-1 (or the pseudogene TRBV3-2), the J gene TRBJ2-7; 8 bases agree with TRBD2. Per germline, CDR1 LGHDT and CDR2 YNNKEL (reference sequence). CDR3 length equals 12 residues. J was trimmed by 2 bases and V by 8 bases; bases with no gene match: 2. CDR3 sequence (DNA): TGTGCCAGCGCGGGGGGACCCTACGAGCAGTACTTC. This translates into CASAGGPYEQYF.

The rearrangement links TRBV13 to TRBJ1-2; tentatively, D is TRBD1 (5 bases). The V gene lost 2 bases and the J gene lost 4 bases, with 11 bases spanning the gap. The length of the CDR3 is 14 residues. Germline V gene lookup returns CDR1 PRHDT and CDR2 FYEKMQ (reference sequence). The CDR3 protein is CASSLRREGYGYTF. The CDR3 region has the DNA TGTGCCAGCAGCTTACGCAGGGAAGGCTATGGCTACACCTTC.

The V call is TRBV27, the J call TRBJ1-6, with unresolved D. The CDR3 spans 16 residues. The V end lost 0 bases, the J end lost 7 bases, and 13 bases lay between the germline ends. Germline CDR1 is MNHEY and CDR2 is SMNVEV (reference sequence). This CDR3 reads CASSLSGTTLNSPLHF. The CDR3 DNA sequence: TGTGCCAGCAGTTTATCCGGTACCACTTTGAATTCACCCCTCCACTTT.

The V call is TRBV7-2, the J call TRBJ2-4; no definite D call. Germline values: CDR1 SGHTA, CDR2 FQGNSA. Trimming cost V 1 base and J 11 bases, with 15 bases left between them. The CDR3 contains 14 residues. The CDR3 loop reads CASSLGMGSLLQYF. The CDR3 DNA is TGTGCCAGCAGCTTAGGGATGGGCAGCCTACTTCAGTACTTC.

This chain connects TRBV7-2 to TRBJ2-1, with D unresolved. Trimming took off 5 bases at V and 7 bases at J, with 15 bases between the two ends. There are 14 residues in the CDR3. In germline, CDR1 is SGHTA, CDR2 FQGNSA. This CDR3 is CASSPARVLNEQFF. DNA of the CDR3: TGTGCCAGCAGCCCTGCCCGGGTATTGAATGAGCAGTTCTTC. Full variable domain (rest looked up from reference TRBV7-2 and TRBJ2-1): GAGVSQSPSNKVTEKGKDVELRCDPISGHTALYWYRQSLGQGLEFLIYFQGNSAPDKSGLPSDRFSAERTGGSVSTLTIQRTQQEDSAVYLCASSPARVLNEQFFGPGTRLTVL.

The V gene is TRBV7-8, the J gene TRBJ2-2, with 7 nucleotides matching TRBD1. CDR1 and CDR2 from the germline V gene are SGHVS and FQNEAQ. The CDR3 loop spans 15 amino acids. The V gene end was trimmed by 5 bases and the J gene end by 5 bases; junction bases not matched to a gene: 8. CDR3 in amino acids: CASSPGTAITGELFF. CDR3 in DNA: TGTGCCAGCAGCCCAGGGACAGCAATTACCGGGGAGCTGTTTTTT.

In nucleotides, the CDR3 is TGTGCCAGCAGTGAAATGGGTGGGAGGACGGGAACTTATGGCTACACCTTC. Its protein is CASSEMGGRTGTYGYTF. The rearrangement uses TRBV6-1 and TRBJ1-2; no firm D call. Germline CDR1 reads MNHNS; CDR2 reads SASEGT. V shed 2 bases and J shed 5 bases, with 21 bases lying between them. CDR3 length: 17 residues.

The rearrangement uses TRBV3-1 (or the pseudogene TRBV3-2) and TRBJ2-7; TRBD1 matches at 8 bases. V lost 1 base, J lost 7 bases, and 12 bases stayed unmatched. The CDR3 totals 16 residues. CDR1 is LGHDT and CDR2 is YNNKEL in the germline V gene (reference sequence). CDR3 nucleotide sequence: TGTGCCAGCAGCCAAGGTCGAGGGCAGGGGGCGAGTGAGCAGTACTTC. Encoded protein: CASSQGRGQGASEQYF.

This chain connects TRBV6-5 to TRBJ1-5; 9 bases line up with TRBD1. The CDR3 totals 14 residues. The germline CDR1 and CDR2 sequences are MNHEY and SVGAGI. V shed 6 bases, J shed 4 bases, and the junction held 4 bases outside the gene matches. The CDR3 protein is CASRKDRGNQPQHF. The CDR3 coding sequence is TGTGCCAGCAGAAAAGACAGGGGGAATCAGCCCCAGCATTTT.

This chain joins TRBV6-5 and TRBJ1-3; no firm D call. There are 14 residues in the CDR3. Trimming removed 8 bases from V and 0 bases from J, with 11 bases in between. CDR1 is MNHEY, CDR2 SVGAGI, per germline. CDR3 in amino acids: CASVGRLSGNTIYF. The CDR3 bases are TGTGCCAGCGTCGGAAGACTCTCTGGAAACACCATATATTTT.

This chain connects TRBV5-1 to TRBJ2-6; 7 bases match TRBD1. This CDR3 comprises 18 residues. V lost 0 bases, J lost 0 bases, and 6 bases stayed unmatched. The germline V gene has CDR1 SGHRS and CDR2 YFSETQ. The CDR3 reads CASSLGPGTASGANVLTF. As DNA, the CDR3 is TGCGCCAGCAGCTTGGGTCCCGGGACAGCCTCTGGGGCCAACGTCCTGACTTTC. Full variable domain (rest looked up from reference TRBV5-1 and TRBJ2-6): KAGVTQTPRYLIKTRGQQVTLSCSPISGHRSVSWYQQTPGQGLQFLFEYFSETQRNKGNFPGRFSGRQFSNSRSEMNVSTLELGDSALYLCASSLGPGTASGANVLTFGAGSRLTVL.

This clone was counted a few times. The chain is built from TRBV7-9 and TRBJ1-2; D perhaps matches TRBD1 (6 bases). This CDR3 has 16 amino acids. The germline V gene has CDR1 SEHNR and CDR2 FQNEAQ (reference sequence). V lost 1 base to trimming and J lost 6 bases, with 18 bases between them. CDR3 nucleotide sequence: TGTGCCAGCAGCTTAGAGCCGGCAGGGGCAGTGGATGGCTACACCTTC. This codes for CASSLEPAGAVDGYTF.